A selection of T cell receptor beta chains follows, all from one sample in a study of OX40 agonist ivuxolimab in advanced cancers. Only in-frame clones appear in the TCRdb table, and some are missing; sequencing was by immunoSEQ multiplex PCR. The repertoire includes fewer than 25,000 clones, roughly 78% of them detected once, and about 1.5% sits in the top ten. The starting material was CD4+ or CD8+ T cells sorted from blood, obtained in a trial of the OX40 agonist ivuxolimab. The receptors shown here come from an adult with an advanced solid tumor such as melanoma, head and neck, liver or kidney cancer. CDR3s include the opening cysteine and the closing phenylalanine or tryptophan. D genes are given only for firm matches.

D: TRBD1; V: TRBV6-1; J: TRBJ1-4; DNA: TGTGCCAGCAGTGAAGGGGGACAGGGGGCTCCCCGGGGTAATGAAAAACTGTTTTTT; CDR3: CASSEGGQGAPRGNEKLFF
D: TRBD1; V: TRBV6-4; J: TRBJ2-5; DNA: TGTGCCAGCAGTGCACCGTCGAGAGACAGGGGGCAAGAGACCCAGTACTTC; CDR3: CASSAPSRDRGQETQYF
D: NA; V: TRBV30; J: TRBJ1-1; DNA: TGTGCCTGCGGGGGGGGAGGGAGCACTGAAGCTTTCTTT; CDR3: CACGGGGSTEAFF
D: NA; V: TRBV5-6; J: TRBJ2-3; DNA: TGTGCCAGCAGCTCCCTTTACTATAGCACAGATACGCAGTATTTT; CDR3: CASSSLYYSTDTQYF
D: TRBD2; V: TRBV4-3; J: TRBJ2-5; DNA: TGCGCCAGCAGCCAAGATCGGGGGGTAGCGGGAGGACCCGAGTACTTC; CDR3: CASSQDRGVAGGPEYF
D: NA; V: TRBV5-1; J: TRBJ2-2; DNA: TGCGCCAGCAGCCCGGGACTGCCCCACAACGGGGAGCTGTTTTTT; CDR3: CASSPGLPHNGELFF
D: NA; V: TRBV18; J: TRBJ1-1; DNA: TGTGCCAGCTCACCCGACCAGTTGCGCACTGAAGCTTTCTTT; CDR3: CASSPDQLRTEAFF
D: NA; V: TRBV28; J: TRBJ2-6; DNA: TGTGCCAGCAGTTTGCCGTCCTCTGGGGCCAACGTCCTGACTTTC; CDR3: CASSLPSSGANVLTF
D: NA; V: TRBV5-8; J: TRBJ2-1; DNA: TGTGCCAGCAGCTTGAGCGCGCCAGCTTACAATGAGCAGTTCTTC; CDR3: CASSLSAPAYNEQFF
D: NA; V: TRBV12-5; J: TRBJ1-5; DNA: TGTGCTAGTGGTTTGGACGGTAGCAATCAGCCCCAGCATTTT; CDR3: CASGLDGSNQPQHF